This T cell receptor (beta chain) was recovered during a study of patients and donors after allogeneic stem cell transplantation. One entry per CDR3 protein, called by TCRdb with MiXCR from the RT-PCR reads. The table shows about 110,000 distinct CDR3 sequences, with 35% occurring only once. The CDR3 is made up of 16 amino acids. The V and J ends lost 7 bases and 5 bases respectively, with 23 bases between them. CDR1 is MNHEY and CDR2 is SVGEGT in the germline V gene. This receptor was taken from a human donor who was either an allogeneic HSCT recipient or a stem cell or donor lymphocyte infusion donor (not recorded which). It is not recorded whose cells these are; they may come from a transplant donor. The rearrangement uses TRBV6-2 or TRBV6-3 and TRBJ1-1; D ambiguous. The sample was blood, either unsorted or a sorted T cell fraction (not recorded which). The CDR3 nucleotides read TGTGCCAGCACCCGCGTAAACCCTGAAGGTCCTACTGAAGCTTTCTTT. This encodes CASTRVNPEGPTEAFF.